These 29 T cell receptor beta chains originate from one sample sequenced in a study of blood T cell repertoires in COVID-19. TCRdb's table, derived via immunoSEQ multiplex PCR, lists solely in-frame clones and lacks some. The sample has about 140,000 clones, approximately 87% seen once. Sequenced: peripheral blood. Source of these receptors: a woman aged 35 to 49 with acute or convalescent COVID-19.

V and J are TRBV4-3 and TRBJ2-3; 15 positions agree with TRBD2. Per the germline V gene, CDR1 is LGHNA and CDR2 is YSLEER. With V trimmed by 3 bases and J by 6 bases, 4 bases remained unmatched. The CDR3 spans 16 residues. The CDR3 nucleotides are TGCGCCAGCAGCCACGGACTAGCGGGAGGGGGTGATACGCAGTATTTT. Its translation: CASSHGLAGGGDTQYF.

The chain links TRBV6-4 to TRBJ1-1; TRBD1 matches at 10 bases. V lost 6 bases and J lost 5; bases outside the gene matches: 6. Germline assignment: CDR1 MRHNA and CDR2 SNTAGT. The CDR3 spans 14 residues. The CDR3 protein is CASRSWTGGTEAFF. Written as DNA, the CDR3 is TGTGCCAGCAGATCTTGGACAGGGGGGACTGAAGCTTTCTTT.

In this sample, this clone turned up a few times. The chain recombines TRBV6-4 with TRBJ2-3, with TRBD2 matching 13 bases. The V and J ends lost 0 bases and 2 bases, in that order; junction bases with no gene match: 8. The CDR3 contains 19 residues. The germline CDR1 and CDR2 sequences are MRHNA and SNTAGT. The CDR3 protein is CASSDSSSTSGGNTDTQYF. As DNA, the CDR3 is TGTGCCAGCAGTGACTCAAGCTCGACTAGCGGGGGGAACACAGATACGCAGTATTTT.

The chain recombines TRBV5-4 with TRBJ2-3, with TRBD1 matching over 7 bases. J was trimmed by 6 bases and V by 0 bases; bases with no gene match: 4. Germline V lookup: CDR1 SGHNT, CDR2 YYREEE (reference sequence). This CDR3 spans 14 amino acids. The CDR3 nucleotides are TGTGCCAGCAGCTTGGGGACAGGCCGGGATACGCAGTATTTT. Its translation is CASSLGTGRDTQYF. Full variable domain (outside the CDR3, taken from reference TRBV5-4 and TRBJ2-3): ETGVTQSPTHLIKTRGQQVTLRCSSQSGHNTVSWYQQALGQGPQFIFQYYREEENGRGNFPPRFSGLQFPNYSSELNVNALELDDSALYLCASSLGTGRDTQYFGPGTRLTVL.

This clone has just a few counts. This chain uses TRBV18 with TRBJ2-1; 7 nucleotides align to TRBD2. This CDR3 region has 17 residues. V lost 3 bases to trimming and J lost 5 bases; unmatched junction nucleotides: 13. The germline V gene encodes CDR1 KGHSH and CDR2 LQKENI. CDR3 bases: TGTGCCAGCTCACCGGGAATATTGTCTAGCGGACACAATGAGCAGTTCTTC. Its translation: CASSPGILSSGHNEQFF.

In DNA, the CDR3 is TGTGCCAGCCGATTTGACAGAGTGAACACTGAAGCTTTCTTT. Encoded protein: CASRFDRVNTEAFF. The J gene is TRBJ1-1, the V gene TRBV19, with TRBD1 as a possible D gene (5 bases). V lost 9 bases, J lost 0 bases, and 14 bases lay in between. CDR1 LNHDA and CDR2 SQIVND come from the germline V gene (reference sequence). This CDR3 comprises 14 residues.

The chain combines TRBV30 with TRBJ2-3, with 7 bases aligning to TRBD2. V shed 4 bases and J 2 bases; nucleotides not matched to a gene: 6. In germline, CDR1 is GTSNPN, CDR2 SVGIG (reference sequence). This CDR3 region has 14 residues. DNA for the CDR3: TGTGCCTGGATGCAAGCGGGGCCCACAGATACGCAGTATTTT. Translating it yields CAWMQAGPTDTQYF. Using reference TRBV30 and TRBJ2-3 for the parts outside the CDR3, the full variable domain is SQTIHQWPATLVQPVGSPLSLECTVEGTSNPNLYWYRQAAGRGLQLLFYSVGIGQISSEVPQNLSASRPQDRQFILSSKKLLLSDSGFYLCAWMQAGPTDTQYFGPGTRLTVL.

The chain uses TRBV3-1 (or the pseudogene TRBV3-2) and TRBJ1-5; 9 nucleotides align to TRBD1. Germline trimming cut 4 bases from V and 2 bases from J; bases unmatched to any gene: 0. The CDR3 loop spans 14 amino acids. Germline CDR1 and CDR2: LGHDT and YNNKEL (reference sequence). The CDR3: CASSRTGGNQPQHF. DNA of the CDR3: TGTGCCAGCAGCCGGACAGGGGGCAATCAGCCCCAGCATTTT.

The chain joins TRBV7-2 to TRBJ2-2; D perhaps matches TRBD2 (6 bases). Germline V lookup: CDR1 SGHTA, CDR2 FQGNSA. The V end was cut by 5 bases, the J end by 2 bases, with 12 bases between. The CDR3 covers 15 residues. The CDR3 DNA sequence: TGTGCCAGCAGCCGGAGCGGGCTAAACACCGGGGAGCTGTTTTTT. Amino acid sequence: CASSRSGLNTGELFF.

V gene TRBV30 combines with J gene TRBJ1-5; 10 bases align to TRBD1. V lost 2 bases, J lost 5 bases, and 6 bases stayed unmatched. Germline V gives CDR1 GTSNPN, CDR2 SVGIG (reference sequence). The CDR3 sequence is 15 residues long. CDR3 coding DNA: TGTGCCTGGAGTAAAAGGGGACAGGGGCATCAGCCCCAGCATTTT. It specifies CAWSKRGQGHQPQHF.

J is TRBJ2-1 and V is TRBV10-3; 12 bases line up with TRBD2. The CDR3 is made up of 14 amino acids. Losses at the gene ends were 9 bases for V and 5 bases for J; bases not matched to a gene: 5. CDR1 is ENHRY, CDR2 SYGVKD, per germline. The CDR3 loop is CAIRTSGNHNEQFF. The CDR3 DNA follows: TGTGCCATTAGGACTAGCGGGAACCACAATGAGCAGTTCTTC.

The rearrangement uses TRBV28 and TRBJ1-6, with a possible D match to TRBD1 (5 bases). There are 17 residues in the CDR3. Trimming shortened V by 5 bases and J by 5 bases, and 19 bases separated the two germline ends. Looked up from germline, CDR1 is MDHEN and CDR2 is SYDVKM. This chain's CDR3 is CASSPAGGYSNNSPLHF. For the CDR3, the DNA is TGTGCCAGCAGTCCCGCCGGGGGGTACTCTAATAATTCACCCCTCCACTTT.

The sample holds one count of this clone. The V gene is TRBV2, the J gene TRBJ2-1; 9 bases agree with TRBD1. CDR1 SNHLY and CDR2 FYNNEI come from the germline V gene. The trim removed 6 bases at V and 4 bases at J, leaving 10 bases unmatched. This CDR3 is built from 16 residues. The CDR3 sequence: CASSPQGALLYNEQFF. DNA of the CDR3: TGTGCCAGCAGCCCACAGGGGGCACTTCTATACAATGAGCAGTTCTTC.

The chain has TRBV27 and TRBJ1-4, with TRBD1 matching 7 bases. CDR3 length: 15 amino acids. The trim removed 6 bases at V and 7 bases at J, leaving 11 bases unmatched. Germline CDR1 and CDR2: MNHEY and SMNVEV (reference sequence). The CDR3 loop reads CASSRDRDEREKLFF. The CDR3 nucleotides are TGTGCCAGCAGCCGTGACAGGGATGAGCGTGAAAAACTGTTTTTT.

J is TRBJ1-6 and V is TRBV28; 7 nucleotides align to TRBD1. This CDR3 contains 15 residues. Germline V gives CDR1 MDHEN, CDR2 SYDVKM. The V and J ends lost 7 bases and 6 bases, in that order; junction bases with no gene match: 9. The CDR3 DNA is TGTGCCAGCACCCAATGGGACAGAGCTAATTCACCCCTCCACTTT. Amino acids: CASTQWDRANSPLHF.

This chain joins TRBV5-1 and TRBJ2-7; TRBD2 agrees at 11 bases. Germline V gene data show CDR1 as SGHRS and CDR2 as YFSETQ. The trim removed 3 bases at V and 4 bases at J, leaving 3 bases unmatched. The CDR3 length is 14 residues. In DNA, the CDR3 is TGCGCCAGCAGCTACCGGACTAGCGGGTACGAGCAGTACTTC. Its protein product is CASSYRTSGYEQYF.

Here the CDR3 reads CASSFEENTEAFF. CDR3 in DNA: TGTGCCAGCAGCTTCGAGGAGAACACTGAAGCTTTCTTT. The rearrangement joins TRBV11-3 to TRBJ1-1; D is ambiguous. CDR1 and CDR2 from the germline V gene are SGHNT and YENEEA. CDR3 length: 13 residues. Deletions cut 3 bases from V and 1 base from J, with 6 bases between.

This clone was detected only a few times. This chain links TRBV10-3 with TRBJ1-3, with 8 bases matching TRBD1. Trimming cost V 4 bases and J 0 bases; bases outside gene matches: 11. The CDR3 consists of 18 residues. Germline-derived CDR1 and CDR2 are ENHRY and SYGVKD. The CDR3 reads CAISVPTGQVLSGNTIYF. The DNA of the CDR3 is TGTGCCATCAGTGTCCCAACGGGACAGGTACTCTCTGGAAACACCATATATTTT.

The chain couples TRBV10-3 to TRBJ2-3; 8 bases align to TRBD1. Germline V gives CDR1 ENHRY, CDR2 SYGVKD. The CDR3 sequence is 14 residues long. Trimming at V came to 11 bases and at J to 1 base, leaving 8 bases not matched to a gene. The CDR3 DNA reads TGTGCCGCCTCGACAGGGGCCGGCACAGATACGCAGTATTTT. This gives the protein CAASTGAGTDTQYF.

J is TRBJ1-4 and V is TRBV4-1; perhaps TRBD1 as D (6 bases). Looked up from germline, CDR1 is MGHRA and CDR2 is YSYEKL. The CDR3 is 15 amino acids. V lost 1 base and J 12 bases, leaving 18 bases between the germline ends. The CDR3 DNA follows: TGCGCCAGCAGCCAAGTAAGAGACAGGCTTTCGGAACTGTTTTTT. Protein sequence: CASSQVRDRLSELFF.

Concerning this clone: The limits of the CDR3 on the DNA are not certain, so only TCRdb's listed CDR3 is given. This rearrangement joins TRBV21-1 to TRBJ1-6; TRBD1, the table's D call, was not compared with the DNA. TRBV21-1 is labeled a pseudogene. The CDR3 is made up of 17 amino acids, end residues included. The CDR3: CASSKVGQGANNSPLHF.

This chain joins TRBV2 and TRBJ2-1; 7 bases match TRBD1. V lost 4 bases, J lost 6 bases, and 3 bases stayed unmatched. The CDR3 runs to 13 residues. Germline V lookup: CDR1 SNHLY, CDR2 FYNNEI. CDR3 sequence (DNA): TGTGCCAGCAGTGTACACAGGGGCAATGAGCAGTTCTTC. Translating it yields CASSVHRGNEQFF.

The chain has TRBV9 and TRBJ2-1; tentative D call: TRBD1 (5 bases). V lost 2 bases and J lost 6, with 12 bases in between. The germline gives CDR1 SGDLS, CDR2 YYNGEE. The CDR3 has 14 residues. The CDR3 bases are TGTGCCAGCAGCGTGGGCTCCCAGGGCAATGAGCAGTTCTTC. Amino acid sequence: CASSVGSQGNEQFF. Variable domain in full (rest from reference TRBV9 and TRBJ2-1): DSGVTQTPKHLITATGQRVTLRCSPRSGDLSVYWYQQSLDQGLQFLIQYYNGEERAKGNILERFSAQQFPDLHSELNLSSLELGDSALYFCASSVGSQGNEQFFGPGTRLTVL.

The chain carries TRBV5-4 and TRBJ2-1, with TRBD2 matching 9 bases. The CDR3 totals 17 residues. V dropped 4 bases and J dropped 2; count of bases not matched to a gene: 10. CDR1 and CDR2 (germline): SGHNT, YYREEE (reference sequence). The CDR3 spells CASSNLGAGGPYNEQFF. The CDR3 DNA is TGTGCCAGCAGCAACCTAGGTGCGGGAGGGCCCTACAATGAGCAGTTCTTC.

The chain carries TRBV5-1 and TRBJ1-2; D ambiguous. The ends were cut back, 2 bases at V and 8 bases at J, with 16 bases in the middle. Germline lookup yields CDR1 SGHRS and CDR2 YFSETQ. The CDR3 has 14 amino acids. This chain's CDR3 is CASSLSGEGDGYTF. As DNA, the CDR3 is TGCGCCAGCAGCTTATCGGGAGAGGGAGACGGCTACACCTTC.

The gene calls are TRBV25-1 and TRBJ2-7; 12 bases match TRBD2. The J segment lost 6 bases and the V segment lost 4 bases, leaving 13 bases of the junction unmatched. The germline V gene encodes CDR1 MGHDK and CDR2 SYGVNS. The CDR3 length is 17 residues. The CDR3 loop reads CASSVLTSGRPSREQYF. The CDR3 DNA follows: TGTGCCAGCAGTGTCCTGACTAGCGGGAGACCCTCCCGCGAGCAGTACTTC.

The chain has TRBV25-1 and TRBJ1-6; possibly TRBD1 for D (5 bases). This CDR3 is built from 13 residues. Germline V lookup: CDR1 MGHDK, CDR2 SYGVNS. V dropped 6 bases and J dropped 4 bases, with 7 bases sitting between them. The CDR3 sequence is CASSRDYNSPLHF. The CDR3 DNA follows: TGTGCCAGCAGCAGGGATTATAATTCACCCCTCCACTTT.

The CDR3 spells CSVEVAYNEQFF. CDR3 sequence (DNA): TGCAGCGTTGAAGTGGCTTACAATGAGCAGTTCTTC. V usage is TRBV29-1 and J usage is TRBJ2-1; no reliable D call. The CDR3 runs to 12 residues. V lost 1 base and J lost 4, with 5 bases in between. In germline, CDR1 is SQVTM, CDR2 ANQGSEA.

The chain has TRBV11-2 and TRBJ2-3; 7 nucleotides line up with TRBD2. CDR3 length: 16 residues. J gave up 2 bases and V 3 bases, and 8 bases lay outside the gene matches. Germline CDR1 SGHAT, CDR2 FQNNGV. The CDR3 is CASSFRASGFTDTQYF. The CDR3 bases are TGTGCCAGCAGCTTCCGGGCTAGCGGATTCACAGATACGCAGTATTTT.